The sequence of this T cell receptor beta chain was determined in a study of cytomegalovirus exposure and HLA in healthy donors. Study findings and constraints: Later examination showed HLA-associated TCR beta chains had greater clonal expansion than equally common others. Earlier analysis looked at TCR beta V segments, and most were productive about 90% or about 30% of the time. The authors later found most CMV-associated TCR beta chains appeared HLA-restricted. Researchers had no immune exposure information except CMV serostatus available.

The germline CDR1 and CDR2 sequences are SGHDT and YYEEEE. The CDR3 length is 13 residues. The ends lost 0 bases at V and 15 bases at J; junction bases unmatched: 9. Points on this clone: Its target is not known.

With 60 Vbeta and 13 Jbeta primers, the PCR was carried out. Method: immunoSEQ multiplex PCR; TCRdb's copy keeps in-frame clones and lacks some. The sample has around 58,000 clones, about three quarters seen once. Sample: PBMCs. The receptor was isolated from a female donor in good health and CMV-seronegative. The chain links TRBV5-6 to TRBJ2-4; TRBD2 aligns across 7 bases. DNA for the CDR3: TGTGCCAGCAGCTTGGCGGGGGGTATCGCTTCGTACTTC. Residues: CASSLAGGIASYF.